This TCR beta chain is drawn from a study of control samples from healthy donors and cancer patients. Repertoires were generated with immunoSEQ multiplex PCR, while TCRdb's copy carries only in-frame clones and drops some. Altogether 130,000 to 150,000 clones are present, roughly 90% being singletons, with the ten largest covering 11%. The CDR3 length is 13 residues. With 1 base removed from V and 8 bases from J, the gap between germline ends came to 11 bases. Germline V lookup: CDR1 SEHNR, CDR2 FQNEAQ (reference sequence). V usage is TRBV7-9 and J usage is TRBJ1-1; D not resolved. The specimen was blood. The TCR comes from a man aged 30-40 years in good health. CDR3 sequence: CASSLVGLGEAFF. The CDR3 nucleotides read TGTGCCAGCAGCTTAGTGGGGTTGGGGGAAGCTTTCTTT.